This record looks at one TCR beta chain sequence and its context. Its antigen is not known. Once RNA had been extracted, it was reverse transcribed into cDNA to act as the sequencing template. Here immunoSEQ multiplex PCR was the method, and the copy in TCRdb shows in-frame clones only, minus some. The sample records 150,000 or so clones, roughly 86% being singletons. This sample is part of a study of CD8+ T cells in alopecia areata. The overall study: A regimen of oral tofacitinib, 5 to 10 mg twice daily, was given to treated patients.

General observations from the study: Sharing of TCRs across patients appeared less clear than in mice, possibly for HLA-related reasons. Normal skin contains resident alphabeta T cells, and these are also sequenced in scalp samples.

The germline V gene has CDR1 ENHRY and CDR2 SYGVKD. This CDR3 region has 15 residues. Trimming at V came to 1 base and at J to 2 bases, leaving 5 bases not matched to a gene. Treatment given: oral pan-JAK inhibitor, 5-10 mg twice daily. Peripheral blood and lesional scalp punch biopsies came from alopecia areata patients. The sequences come from CD8+ T cells sorted from blood, collected at week 4, from a patient treated with tofacitinib. This chain links TRBV10-3 with TRBJ2-7; 7 bases match TRBD2. The TCR was taken from a human donor with alopecia areata. CDR3 region: CAISEYGSGPYEQYF. CDR3 bases: TGTGCCATCAGTGAGTACGGTAGCGGGCCCTACGAGCAGTACTTC.